Presented here are 17 T cell receptor beta chains from one specimen sequenced in a study of CD8+CD57+ T cells in acquired aplastic anemia. Genomic DNA acted as the template from which TCR beta VDJ combination and CDR3 sequence profiling were carried out. TCRdb recomputed calls from the reads with MiXCR, one row per CDR3 protein. This sample has some 48,000 distinct CDR3 sequences; 55% to 75% occur once, and the top ten carry approximately 34%. The sequenced sample consisted of sorted CD4+, CD8+, or CD8+CD57+ T cells (not recorded which) from PBMCs. These receptor sequences come from a human donor in good health, serving as a control.

The rearrangement uses TRBV2 and TRBJ1-2; 12 bases map to TRBD1. The V and J ends lost 7 bases and 7 bases, in that order; junction bases with no gene match: 10. This CDR3 comprises 15 residues. CDR1 is SNHLY, CDR2 FYNNEI, per germline. The CDR3 is CASIMGQGAQGGYTF. CDR3 DNA sequence: TGTGCCAGCATTATGGGACAGGGGGCACAGGGTGGCTACACCTTC.

The rearrangement uses TRBV7-9 and TRBJ1-2; TRBD1 aligns across 8 bases. The CDR3 contains 15 residues. Germline V lookup: CDR1 SEHNR, CDR2 FQNEAQ (reference sequence). J gave up 4 bases and V 5 bases, and 9 bases lay outside the gene matches. The DNA of the CDR3 is TGTGCCAGCAGCCCAGGGACAGGACCAATCTATGGCTACACCTTC. Translating it yields CASSPGTGPIYGYTF.

The V gene is TRBV10-3, the J gene TRBJ1-2; D gene uncertain. Germline CDR1 ENHRY, CDR2 SYGVKD. Deletions cut 6 bases from V and 2 bases from J, with 7 bases between. This CDR3 is 12 amino acids long. CDR3 bases: TGTGCCATCAGGGGCGGGAACTATGGCTACACCTTC. Residues: CAIRGGNYGYTF.

V gene TRBV2 combines with J gene TRBJ1-2; 8 bases fit TRBD1. The CDR3 totals 15 residues. The V gene end was trimmed by 1 base and the J gene end by 6 bases; junction bases not matched to a gene: 7. CDR1 SNHLY and CDR2 FYNNEI come from the germline V gene. The CDR3, as DNA: TGTGCCAGCAGTGAAGGGGGTTGGACAGGGCATGGCTACACCTTC. Amino acids: CASSEGGWTGHGYTF.

A few counts support this clonotype. The V and J genes are TRBV29-1 and TRBJ2-3; 7 nucleotides align to TRBD2. Germline assignment: CDR1 SQVTM and CDR2 ANQGSEA. J gave up 2 bases and V 3 bases, and 14 bases lay outside the gene matches. The CDR3 spans 17 residues. The CDR3 DNA sequence: TGCAGCGTTGAGGGGCTAGCGGCTAGCGGAAACACAGATACGCAGTATTTT. It yields the protein CSVEGLAASGNTDTQYF.

There are a few counts of this clonotype. The CDR3 bases are TGTGCCAGTAGTCCAGGGCGGAACTACGAGCAGTACTTC. Translation: CASSPGRNYEQYF. This rearrangement joins TRBV19 to TRBJ2-7, with a weak D call TRBD1 (5 bases). Trimming cost V 5 bases and J 3 bases, with 11 bases left between them. The CDR3 consists of 13 residues. Germline lookup yields CDR1 LNHDA and CDR2 SQIVND (reference sequence).

As DNA, the CDR3 is TGTGCCACCAGTGATTGGGCGGGAGGTTTAGATACGCAGTATTTT. Translating gives CATSDWAGGLDTQYF. This rearrangement joins TRBV24-1 to TRBJ2-3; 8 nucleotides agree with TRBD2. In germline, CDR1 is KGHDR, CDR2 SFDVKD. The CDR3 length is 15 residues. V gave up 2 bases and J gave up 5 bases; unmatched junction bases: 5.

The chain is built from TRBV11-2 and TRBJ2-3; a possible D gene is TRBD2 (6 bases). CDR3 length: 15 amino acids. V was shortened by 5 bases and J by 1 base, with 13 bases between the two germline ends. CDR1 SGHAT and CDR2 FQNNGV come from the germline V gene. CDR3 bases: TGTGCCAGCAGCCCAGTCGGGGGACGCACAGATACGCAGTATTTT. This translates into CASSPVGGRTDTQYF.

The chain recombines TRBV29-1 with TRBJ2-7; D remains unclear. Trimming removed 3 bases from V and 1 base from J, with 13 bases in between. The CDR3 has 14 amino acids. Germline loops: CDR1 SQVTM, CDR2 ANQGSEA. Here the CDR3 reads CSVDSSGGSYEQYV. Here the CDR3 DNA reads TGCAGCGTTGATAGCTCCGGTGGGTCCTACGAGCAGTACGTC.

The count of this clonotype is one. V gene TRBV24-1 combines with J gene TRBJ2-7; TRBD1 matches 9 bases. There are 13 residues in the CDR3. Germline V CDR1 and CDR2: KGHDR, SFDVKD. With 8 bases clipped from V and 5 bases from J, the junction kept 6 bases outside the gene matches. The CDR3 nucleotides read TGTGCCACCAAAGCGGGACAGGGAGACGAGCAGTACTTC. It translates to CATKAGQGDEQYF.

In this sample, this clonotype turned up a few times. The chain is built from TRBV11-1 and TRBJ2-3; 8 positions match TRBD1. J gave up 6 bases and V 4 bases, and 9 bases lay outside the gene matches. From germline, CDR1 is SGHAT and CDR2 FQDESV (reference sequence). CDR3 length: 15 residues. The chain's CDR3 is CASSSTRGQSDTQYF. The CDR3 coding sequence is TGTGCCAGCAGCTCAACCAGGGGGCAGAGCGATACGCAGTATTTT. The variable domain in full, completed from reference TRBV11-1 and TRBJ2-3, reads EAEVAQSPRYKITEKSQAVAFWCDPISGHATLYWYRQILGQGPELLVQFQDESVVDDSQLPKDRFSAERLKGVDSTLKIQPAELGDSAMYLCASSSTRGQSDTQYFGPGTRLTVL.

This clonotype was picked up one time. The V call is TRBV12-3 or TRBV12-4, the J call TRBJ1-1; no definite D call. Between the trimmed V and J ends, which lost 9 bases and 4 bases, there was a span of 18 bases. This CDR3 spans 14 amino acids. The CDR3 protein is CASREAQTGTEAFF. CDR3 DNA: TGTGCCAGTCGAGAGGCCCAGACCGGCACTGAAGCTTTCTTT.

The table lists this clonotype with a few counts. The chain links TRBV24-1 to TRBJ2-1; TRBD1 matches 9 bases. The germline V gene encodes CDR1 KGHDR and CDR2 SFDVKD. The J segment lost 0 bases and the V segment lost 5 bases, leaving 13 bases of the junction unmatched. This CDR3 spans 19 amino acids. The CDR3 region has the DNA TGTGCCACCAGTGGGGGACAGGGAGGGAGCCTAAGCTCCTACAATGAGCAGTTCTTC. Amino acid sequence: CATSGGQGGSLSSYNEQFF.

This chain uses TRBV7-8 with TRBJ1-1, with D possibly TRBD1 on 6 matching bases. Trimming stripped 5 bases from V and 3 bases from J, with 10 bases between. Germline values: CDR1 SGHVS, CDR2 FQNEAQ. CDR3 size: 13 residues. The DNA for the CDR3 is TGTGCCAGCAGCCTAGACAGGCACACTGAAGCTTTCTTT. Translation: CASSLDRHTEAFF.

The gene calls are TRBV7-3 and TRBJ1-2; 9 nucleotides match TRBD1. The V gene end was trimmed by 6 bases and the J gene end by 5 bases; junction bases not matched to a gene: 4. This CDR3 spans 13 amino acids. The germline CDR1 and CDR2 sequences are SGHTA and FQGTGA. The CDR3, as DNA: TGTGCCAGCAGTCTTGGGACAGGGTATGGCTACACCTTC. This translates into CASSLGTGYGYTF.

On this clonotype: Germline and junction disagree at one end, which may indicate a read error. This chain joins TRBV3-1 and TRBJ2-1; unclear D gene. Germline V gives CDR1 LGHDT, CDR2 YNNKEL (reference sequence). The CDR3 runs 13 residues. CDR3 nucleotide sequence: TGTGCTAGCAGCCAAAAGAACCACAATGAGCAGTTCTTC. It specifies CASSQKNHNEQFF.

This clonotype was picked up one time. The chain recombines TRBV6-1 with TRBJ2-7; 7 bases are shared with TRBD2. The CDR3 is 14 amino acids. The germline V gene encodes CDR1 MNHNS and CDR2 SASEGT. Germline trimming cut 7 bases from V and 0 bases from J; bases unmatched to any gene: 6. The CDR3 here is CASNRGGSSYEQYF. Written as DNA, the CDR3 is TGTGCCAGCAACCGGGGCGGGAGCTCCTACGAGCAGTACTTC.